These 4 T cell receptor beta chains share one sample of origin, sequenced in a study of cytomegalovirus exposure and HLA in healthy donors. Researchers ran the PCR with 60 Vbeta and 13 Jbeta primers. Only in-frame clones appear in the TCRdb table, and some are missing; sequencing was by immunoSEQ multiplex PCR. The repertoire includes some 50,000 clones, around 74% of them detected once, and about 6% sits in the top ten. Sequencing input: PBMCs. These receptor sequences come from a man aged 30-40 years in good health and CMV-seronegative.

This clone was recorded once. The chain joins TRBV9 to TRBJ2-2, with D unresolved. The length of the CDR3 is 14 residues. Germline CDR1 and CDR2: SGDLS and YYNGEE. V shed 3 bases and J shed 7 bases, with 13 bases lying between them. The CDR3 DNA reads TGTGCCAGCAGCGGTTTATTAGCTGGCGGGGAGCTGTTTTTT. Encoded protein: CASSGLLAGGELFF.

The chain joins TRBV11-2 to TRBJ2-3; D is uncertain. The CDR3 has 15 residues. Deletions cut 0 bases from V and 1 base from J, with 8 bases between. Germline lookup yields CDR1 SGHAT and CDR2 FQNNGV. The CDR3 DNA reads TGTGCCAGCAGCTTAGACTTGGTAGGCACAGATACGCAGTATTTT. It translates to CASSLDLVGTDTQYF.

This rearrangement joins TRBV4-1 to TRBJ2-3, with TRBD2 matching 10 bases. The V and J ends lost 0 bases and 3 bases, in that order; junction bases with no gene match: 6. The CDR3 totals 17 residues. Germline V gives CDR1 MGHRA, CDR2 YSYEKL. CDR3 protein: CASSQDLGTSVTDTQYF. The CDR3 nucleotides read TGCGCCAGCAGCCAAGATCTTGGGACTAGCGTTACAGATACGCAGTATTTT.

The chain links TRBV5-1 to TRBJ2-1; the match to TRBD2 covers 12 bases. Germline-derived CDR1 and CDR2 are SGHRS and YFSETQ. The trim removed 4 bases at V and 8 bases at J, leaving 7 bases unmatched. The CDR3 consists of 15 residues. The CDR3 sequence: CASSPGTSGYDEQFF. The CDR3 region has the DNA TGCGCCAGCAGCCCTGGGACTAGCGGGTACGATGAGCAGTTCTTC.